Following are 4 T cell receptor beta chains from one sample sequenced in a study of cytomegalovirus exposure and HLA in healthy donors. In the PCR, 60 Vbeta and 13 Jbeta primers were used. Assay: immunoSEQ multiplex PCR; the TCRdb copy retains only in-frame clones and omits some. The sample lists some 57,000 clones, about 70% occurring once. Input material: PBMCs. These receptors came from a woman aged 60-75 years in good health and CMV-seropositive.

This chain uses TRBV6-5 with TRBJ1-2, with D hard to call. V lost 4 bases, J lost 7 bases, and 13 bases lay in between. Germline CDR1 is MNHEY and CDR2 is SVGAGI. This CDR3 spans 13 amino acids. This CDR3 is CASSFAPVGGYTF. The CDR3, as DNA: TGTGCCAGCAGTTTCGCCCCGGTCGGTGGCTACACCTTC.

This chain connects TRBV6-6 to TRBJ2-7; D is perhaps TRBD2 (5 bases). Germline loops: CDR1 MNHNY, CDR2 SVGAGI (reference sequence). The ends were cut back, 5 bases at V and 6 bases at J, with 14 bases in the middle. The CDR3 has 13 amino acids. The CDR3 is CASSRTSPIEQYF. DNA of the CDR3: TGTGCCAGCAGTCGGACTTCGCCGATCGAGCAGTACTTC.

J is TRBJ2-7 and V is TRBV18; 11 positions match TRBD1. This CDR3 comprises 14 residues. Germline-derived CDR1 and CDR2 are KGHSH and LQKENI. V shed 3 bases, J shed 3 bases, and the junction held 1 base outside the gene matches. The CDR3 region has the DNA TGTGCCAGCTCACCCGGGACAGGGGGCTACGAGCAGTACTTC. Translated, it gives CASSPGTGGYEQYF.

The J gene is TRBJ2-1, the V gene TRBV5-4, with TRBD2 matching 11 bases. CDR3 size: 16 residues. The J segment lost 7 bases and the V segment lost 4 bases, leaving 10 bases of the junction unmatched. Germline V gives CDR1 SGHNT, CDR2 YYREEE (reference sequence). CDR3 sequence: CASSDRLAGRLNEQFF. The CDR3 DNA reads as TGTGCCAGCAGCGACCGACTAGCGGGGAGGTTGAATGAGCAGTTCTTC.